A selection of T cell receptor beta chains follows, all from one sample in a study of vaccination and CD4 T cells after COVID-19. From the PCR reads, TCRdb called clonotypes with MiXCR, one entry per CDR3 protein. The sample shows about 15,000 distinct CDR3 sequences, 66% of them seen only once. The starting material was CD4+ T cells from blood, obtained after SARS-CoV-2 vaccination. The receptors here all came from a human donor who had recovered from COVID-19. The CDR3 runs from the conserved cysteine through the conserved F or W. A D gene is named only where the DNA matches it firmly. Not every row has a clone size; where given, it reads once, few, many or a size class.

j_gene	abundance	d_gene	v_gene	CDR3aa	CDR3nt
TRBJ1-4	.	.	TRBV10-3	CAVRGGDEKLFF	TGTGCCGTGAGGGGAGGAGATGAAAAACTGTTTTTT
TRBJ1-6	.	TRBD1	TRBV10-3	CAISDRTGRDSPLHF	TGTGCCATCAGTGACCGGACAGGGCGGGACTCACCCCTCCACTTT
TRBJ2-7	.	.	TRBV7-6	CASSKGQRVSLRYEQYF	TGTGCCAGCAGCAAGGGACAGCGGGTGTCTCTGAGGTACGAGCAGTACTTC
TRBJ2-3	.	.	TRBV7-9	CASSSLEGRDTQYF	TGTGCCAGCAGCTCCCTCGAGGGTAGAGATACGCAGTATTTT
TRBJ2-5	.	.	TRBV24-1	CATSTTEAAETQYF	TGTGCCACCAGTACTACCGAAGCCGCGGAGACCCAGTACTTC
TRBJ1-5	.	.	TRBV2	CASSVIFSNQPQHF	TGTGCCAGCAGCGTTATCTTTAGCAATCAGCCCCAGCATTTT
TRBJ1-6	.	.	TRBV19	CASGQVMNSPLHF	TGTGCCAGTGGGCAGGTGATGAATTCACCCCTCCACTTT
TRBJ1-2	.	TRBD1	TRBV28	CASRGQPTNYGYTF	TGTGCCAGCAGGGGACAGCCGACTAACTATGGCTACACCTTC
TRBJ2-2	.	.	TRBV18	CASSPGTGTTGELFF	TGTGCCAGCTCACCGGGTACTGGGACCACCGGGGAGCTGTTTTTT
TRBJ2-2	.	TRBD1	TRBV20-1	CSAETGGFTGELFF	TGCAGTGCTGAGACAGGGGGCTTTACCGGGGAGCTGTTTTTT
TRBJ1-1	.	.	TRBV12-3/TRBV12-4	CASSLTALNTEAFF	TGTGCCAGCAGTCTGACAGCCTTGAACACTGAAGCTTTCTTT
TRBJ2-5	.	TRBD2	TRBV20-1	CSARVAAGDQETQYF	TGCAGTGCTAGAGTAGCAGCGGGAGACCAAGAGACCCAGTACTTC
TRBJ2-7	once	.	TRBV20-1	CSGRGQGDEQYF	TGCAGTGGGCGTGGGCAGGGTGACGAGCAGTACTTC
TRBJ1-3	.	.	TRBV21-1	CASSAGRGAGNTIYF	TGTGCCAGCAGCGCCGGTAGGGGGGCTGGAAACACCATATATTTT
TRBJ2-5	once	.	TRBV6-5	CASSYQVSETQYF	TGTGCCAGCAGTTATCAGGTGTCGGAGACCCAGTACTTC
TRBJ2-3	.	.	TRBV6-1	CASTLLLTDTQYF	TGTGCCAGCACACTACTGTTGACAGATACGCAGTATTTT
TRBJ2-3	.	TRBD2	TRBV10-1	CASIPSGGGRMDTQYF	TGCGCCAGCATTCCCTCCGGGGGGGGGAGGATGGATACGCAGTATTTT
TRBJ1-3	.	TRBD1	TRBV20-1	CSARLPGTGSGNTIYF	TGCAGTGCTAGACTTCCCGGGACAGGCTCTGGAAACACCATATATTTT